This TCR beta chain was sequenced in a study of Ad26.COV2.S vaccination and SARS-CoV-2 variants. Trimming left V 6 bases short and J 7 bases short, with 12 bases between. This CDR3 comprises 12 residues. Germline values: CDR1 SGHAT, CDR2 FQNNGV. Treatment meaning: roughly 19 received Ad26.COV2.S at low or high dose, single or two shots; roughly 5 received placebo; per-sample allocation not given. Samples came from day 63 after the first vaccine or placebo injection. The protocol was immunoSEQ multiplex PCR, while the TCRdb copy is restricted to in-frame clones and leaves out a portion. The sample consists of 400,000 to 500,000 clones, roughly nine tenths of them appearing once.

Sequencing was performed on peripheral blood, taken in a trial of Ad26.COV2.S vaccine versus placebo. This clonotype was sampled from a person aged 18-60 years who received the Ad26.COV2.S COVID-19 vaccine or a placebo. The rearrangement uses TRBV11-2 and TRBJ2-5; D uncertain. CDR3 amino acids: CASSYVQRTQYF. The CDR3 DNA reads TGTGCCAGCAGTTACGTGCAGCGGACCCAGTACTTC.